The rows below give T cell receptor beta chains drawn from one sample of a study of identical twins. In TCRdb, the 5' RACE reads were re-called with MiXCR into one record per CDR3 protein. The table lists hundreds of thousands of distinct CDR3 sequences, 15% to 20% of them singletons, with around 13% in the top ten. These same records also appear under a second study, on T cells expressing NK-cell markers.

The sequencing input was PBMCs. These receptors were taken from a young woman in good health. Each CDR3 is given with its conserved first and last residue. A D gene is named only where the DNA matches it firmly. Clone size, where shown, is once, few, many, or a class for clones that have expanded.

j_call,d_call,cdr3_length,clone_size,v_call,cdr3_aa,cdr3_nt
TRBJ2-7,TRBD1,15,once,TRBV6-5,CASSYSRTGAYEQYF,TGTGCCAGCAGTTACTCGAGGACAGGAGCTTACGAGCAGTACTTC
TRBJ2-5,TRBD1,16,few,TRBV20-1,CSARDRRTGFGETQYF,TGCAGTGCTAGAGATCGCAGGACAGGGTTTGGAGAGACCCAGTACTTC
TRBJ2-7,TRBD1,15,.,TRBV7-8,CASTQPGQGVLQQYF,TGTGCCAGCACACAACCGGGACAGGGGGTGCTACAGCAGTACTTC
TRBJ1-1,.,17,.,TRBV12-5,CASGLVPVLRGNTEAFF,TGTGCTAGTGGTTTGGTACCCGTCCTTCGGGGGAACACTGAAGCTTTCTTT
TRBJ2-7,.,16,few,TRBV15,CATSRDPIGERYEQYF,TGTGCCACCAGCAGAGATCCAATTGGAGAGAGATACGAGCAGTACTTC
TRBJ2-1,.,13,.,TRBV5-1,CASSEGPLNEQFF,TGCGCCAGCAGCGAGGGACCCCTCAATGAGCAGTTCTTC
TRBJ2-7,.,15,.,TRBV6-1,CASSSTGLSSYEQYF,TGTGCCAGCAGTAGTACAGGCCTAAGCTCCTACGAGCAGTACTTC
TRBJ2-6,TRBD2,15,few,TRBV9,CASGGLAVGANVLTF,TGTGCCAGCGGTGGACTAGCTGTTGGGGCCAACGTCCTGACTTTC
TRBJ2-7,TRBD2,15,.,TRBV5-1,CASSLTSGAAGEQYF,TGCGCCAGCAGCTTAACTAGCGGTGCGGCTGGGGAGCAGTACTTC
TRBJ1-6,.,14,.,TRBV7-9,CASSQKRGRSPLHF,TGTGCCAGCAGCCAAAAGCGGGGGCGGTCACCCCTCCACTTT
TRBJ1-2,.,11,.,TRBV10-3,CGAGQNYGYTF,TGTGGGGCCGGACAGAACTATGGCTACACCTTC
TRBJ2-7,.,14,.,TRBV15,CATSRERGAGEQYF,TGTGCCACCAGCAGAGAGAGGGGGGCGGGTGAGCAGTACTTC
TRBJ2-3,TRBD2,15,.,TRBV20-1,CSARGTSGGLDTQYF,TGCAGTGCTAGAGGGACTAGCGGGGGGTTGGATACGCAGTATTTT
TRBJ1-5,TRBD1,14,.,TRBV12-3/TRBV12-4,CASSPGQGPVAQHF,TGTGCCAGCAGTCCGGGACAGGGGCCGGTGGCCCAGCATTTT
TRBJ2-3,TRBD2,15,.,TRBV5-1,CASGIGAGGSDTQYF,TGCGCCAGCGGAATTGGAGCGGGAGGGTCAGATACGCAGTATTTT
TRBJ2-3,.,14,.,TRBV13,CASSTPDLTDTQYF,TGTGCCAGCAGCACACCGGACCTCACAGATACGCAGTATTTT
TRBJ2-5,.,14,.,TRBV18,CASSPQKQQETQYF,TGTGCCAGCTCACCGCAGAAACAGCAAGAGACCCAGTACTTC
TRBJ1-4,TRBD1,14,.,TRBV20-1,CSAIRGQGWEKLFF,TGCAGTGCTATCCGGGGACAGGGTTGGGAAAAACTGTTTTTT
TRBJ2-7,TRBD2,17,few,TRBV6-5,CASSYRPGLAVQYEQYF,TGTGCCAGCAGTTACCGCCCTGGACTAGCGGTGCAGTACGAGCAGTACTTC
TRBJ2-2,TRBD1,16,few,TRBV12-3/TRBV12-4,CASSWYRGSLTGELFF,TGTGCCAGCAGTTGGTACAGGGGGTCCCTCACCGGGGAGCTGTTTTTT
TRBJ1-2,.,13,.,TRBV7-3,CASSLSRDEGYTF,TGTGCCAGCAGCTTAAGCAGGGATGAAGGCTACACCTTC
TRBJ2-3,TRBD2,15,.,TRBV29-1,CSVAPAGGGTDTQYF,TGCAGCGTTGCCCCCGCGGGGGGGGGCACAGATACGCAGTATTTT
TRBJ1-5,TRBD1,13,few,TRBV29-1,CSVGTESNQPQHF,TGCAGCGTAGGGACAGAGTCTAATCAGCCCCAGCATTTT
TRBJ1-1,.,13,.,TRBV12-5,CASGSPQNTEAFF,TGTGCTAGTGGCTCACCACAGAACACTGAAGCTTTCTTT
TRBJ2-5,.,16,.,TRBV6-5,CASSYTLSRGSLAQYF,TGTGCCAGCAGTTACACCCTGTCGAGGGGATCGTTGGCCCAGTACTTC
TRBJ2-1,.,14,.,TRBV25-1,CASSGLAGFDEQFF,TGTGCCAGCAGTGGGCTAGCTGGTTTTGATGAGCAGTTCTTC
TRBJ2-5,.,14,.,TRBV6-2/TRBV6-3,CASQTPLLQETQYF,TGTGCCAGTCAGACTCCACTTCTACAAGAGACCCAGTACTTC
TRBJ2-1,.,12,many,TRBV7-9,CASSEGVNEQFF,TGTGCCAGCAGCGAGGGGGTAAATGAGCAGTTCTTC
TRBJ2-7,.,15,few,TRBV7-2,CASSYKKDSHYEQYF,TGTGCCAGCAGCTACAAAAAGGACAGCCACTACGAGCAGTACTTC
TRBJ1-1,.,15,.,TRBV7-2,CASSRGARGVTEAFF,TGTGCCAGCAGTCGAGGGGCGAGGGGAGTCACTGAAGCTTTCTTT
TRBJ2-1,TRBD2,15,.,TRBV7-9,CASSLGLAGVREQFF,TGTGCCAGCAGCTTAGGACTAGCGGGGGTTCGAGAGCAGTTCTTC
TRBJ2-1,.,13,.,TRBV20-1,CSASGRLINEQFF,TGCAGTGCTAGTGGTCGGCTTATCAATGAGCAGTTCTTC
TRBJ2-3,TRBD2,16,many,TRBV4-3,CASSLGTSGRTDTQYF,TGCGCCAGCAGCCTCGGGACTAGCGGGAGGACAGATACGCAGTATTTT
TRBJ2-5,TRBD2,15,.,TRBV4-3,CASSPSPSGQETQYF,TGCGCCAGCAGCCCCAGCCCTAGCGGACAAGAGACCCAGTACTTC
TRBJ1-4,.,15,.,TRBV5-1,CASSLQGGTNEKLFF,TGCGCCAGCAGCTTACAGGGAGGAACTAATGAAAAACTGTTTTTT
TRBJ2-2,TRBD2,15,.,TRBV7-9,CASSSQRERPGELFF,TGTGCCAGCAGCTCTCAGCGGGAGAGGCCCGGGGAGCTGTTTTTT
TRBJ2-1,.,16,many,TRBV20-1,CSARDRQVLRNYEQFF,TGCAGTGCTAGAGACAGACAGGTCTTACGAAATTATGAGCAGTTCTTC
TRBJ2-5,.,13,.,TRBV7-9,CASSSDTVRGQYF,TGTGCCAGCAGCTCCGACACCGTTAGGGGCCAGTACTTC
TRBJ2-7,TRBD2,16,few,TRBV7-2,CASSLAGSSGSLFQYF,TGTGCCAGCAGCTTAGCCGGTTCGAGCGGGAGCTTGTTCCAGTACTTC
TRBJ2-1,.,13,many,TRBV29-1,CSVVSGDYNEQFF,TGCAGCGTTGTTTCTGGGGACTACAATGAGCAGTTCTTC